Listed here are 12 T cell receptor beta chains from one sample, sequenced in a study of T cell responses to AZD1222 COVID-19 vaccine. TCRdb keeps only in-frame clones here, not all; method: immunoSEQ multiplex PCR. The table lists about 130,000 clones, roughly 90% of them singletons. The sequencing here drew on peripheral blood, taken 28 days after the second AZD1222 dose. All receptors come from an adult who received the AZD1222 COVID-19 vaccine.

The rearrangement joins TRBV7-9 to TRBJ2-1; TRBD2 agrees at 9 bases. V lost 6 bases and J lost 5; bases outside the gene matches: 5. Germline CDR1 reads SEHNR; CDR2 reads FQNEAQ (reference sequence). The CDR3 totals 14 residues. DNA for the CDR3: TGTGCCAGCAGACCTAGCGGGAACAACAATGAGCAGTTCTTC. It translates to CASRPSGNNNEQFF.

This clone was recorded once. The V gene is TRBV9, the J gene TRBJ2-7; D may be TRBD1 or TRBD2 (6 bases each). The length of the CDR3 is 15 residues. Germline assignment: CDR1 SGDLS and CDR2 YYNGEE. Trimming stripped 0 bases from V and 5 bases from J, with 15 bases between. Written as DNA, the CDR3 is TGTGCCAGCAGCGTAGGAGGTGGGGGGCGGGACGAGCAGTACTTC. It translates to CASSVGGGGRDEQYF.

This clone was observed a single time. The chain employs TRBV2 and TRBJ1-6; no reliable D call. Trimming cost V 5 bases and J 7 bases, with 12 bases left between them. There are 14 residues in the CDR3. In germline, CDR1 is SNHLY, CDR2 FYNNEI. The CDR3 is CASSHGPSNSPLHF. For the CDR3, the DNA is TGTGCCAGCAGTCATGGACCGAGCAATTCACCCCTCCACTTT.

The table lists this clone with a count of one. This chain links TRBV13 with TRBJ2-3; TRBD2 agrees at 8 bases. Germline CDR1 reads PRHDT; CDR2 reads FYEKMQ (reference sequence). J gave up 6 bases and V 6 bases, and 14 bases lay outside the gene matches. The CDR3 contains 16 residues. The CDR3 sequence: CASSFSGSGSTDTQYF. The CDR3 DNA sequence: TGTGCCAGCAGTTTCTCGGGAAGCGGGAGTACTGATACGCAGTATTTT.

The V gene is TRBV3-1 (or the pseudogene TRBV3-2), the J gene TRBJ2-5; D tentatively reads TRBD1 or TRBD2 (5 bases each). Germline CDR1 is LGHDT and CDR2 is YNNKEL (reference sequence). The CDR3 sequence is 14 residues long. The ends were cut back, 4 bases at V and 1 base at J, with 10 bases in the middle. Here the CDR3 DNA reads TGTGCCAGCAGCCCCACCGGGGCCCAAGAGACCCAGTACTTC. Its translation is CASSPTGAQETQYF.

This sequence joins TRBV20-1 and TRBJ2-1; D is undetermined. The CDR3 runs to 14 residues. Per the germline V gene, CDR1 is DFQATT and CDR2 is SNEGSKA (reference sequence). The V end lost 3 bases, the J end lost 2 bases, and 11 bases lay between the germline ends. CDR3 in DNA: TGCAGTGCTAGTGACCTTACACCCTACAATGAGCAGTTCTTC. Amino acids: CSASDLTPYNEQFF.

The chain is built from TRBV5-5 and TRBJ1-1; 7 bases are a match to TRBD1. The germline V gene has CDR1 SGHKS and CDR2 YYEKEE (reference sequence). The junction had 1 base not matched to a gene; V was cut back by 4 bases and J by 1 base. This CDR3 has 13 amino acids. The CDR3 region is CASSPGGNTEAFF. CDR3 in DNA: TGTGCCAGCAGCCCAGGGGGGAACACTGAAGCTTTCTTT.

The V call is TRBV19, the J call TRBJ2-2; 7 bases align to TRBD1. The CDR3 contains 13 residues. Germline values: CDR1 LNHDA, CDR2 SQIVND (reference sequence). The ends lost 5 bases at V and 7 bases at J; junction bases unmatched: 4. In DNA form, the CDR3 reads TGTGCCAGTAGTGGACAGGATAGCGGGGAGCTGTTTTTT. Its translation: CASSGQDSGELFF.

V is TRBV7-2 and J is TRBJ1-2, with D tentatively TRBD1 (5 bases). This CDR3 contains 13 residues. Looked up from germline, CDR1 is SGHTA and CDR2 is FQGNSA. The ends were cut back, 5 bases at V and 8 bases at J, with 15 bases in the middle. The CDR3 here is CASSARGLGGYTF. The CDR3 DNA follows: TGTGCCAGCAGCGCTAGGGGCCTCGGGGGCTACACCTTC.

This clone was found once. The rearrangement joins TRBV4-3 to TRBJ1-5; the D is unclear. The CDR3 loop spans 17 amino acids. Germline CDR1 reads LGHNA; CDR2 reads YSLEER. V was cut by 0 bases and J by 1 base, with 13 bases left in between. CDR3 nucleotides: TGCGCCAGCAGCCAAGATCTAGGCAGACTAAGCAATCAGCCCCAGCATTTT. This codes for CASSQDLGRLSNQPQHF.

V usage is TRBV28 and J usage is TRBJ1-2; possible D gene TRBD1, 5 bases. V dropped 5 bases and J dropped 2 bases, with 18 bases sitting between them. There are 16 residues in the CDR3. The V gene's germline CDR1 is MDHEN and CDR2 SYDVKM. CDR3 protein: CASSGQGMGQNYGYTF. DNA for the CDR3: TGTGCCAGCAGTGGGCAGGGAATGGGGCAGAACTATGGCTACACCTTC.

CDR3 in amino acids: CASSLSSSPVDIQYF. The DNA for the CDR3 is TGTGCCAGCAGCTTATCATCGTCCCCGGTGGACATTCAGTACTTC. The chain employs TRBV7-9 and TRBJ2-4; D is undetermined. V dropped 2 bases and J dropped 8 bases, with 16 bases sitting between them. Germline V gene lookup returns CDR1 SEHNR and CDR2 FQNEAQ (reference sequence). The CDR3 runs to 15 residues.